A single sample is the source of the 2 T cell receptor beta chains below, sequenced in a study of patients with pleural tuberculosis (dated by TCRdb to 2013 to 2016). The reads were generated on an Illumina Genome Analyzer IIx. Clones were called with MiXCR by TCRdb after fastp trimmed the public reads at Q25, and only in-frame beta chains were retained. A single entry per CDR3 protein holds the most common genes and DNA from its merged rows. The table for this sample lists about 50,000 distinct CDR3 sequences; 6% to 8% of them were counted only once. The ten largest clonotypes hold 15% to 20% of the sample. Receptor source: a human donor with pleural tuberculosis.

This clonotype showed up many times. This chain connects TRBV3-1 to TRBJ2-2; the D gene is possibly TRBD2 (6 bases). Germline CDR1 reads LGHDT; CDR2 reads YNNKEL (reference sequence). The CDR3 is 13 amino acids. V lost 7 bases to trimming and J lost 3 bases, with 9 bases between them. The DNA of the CDR3 is TGTGCCAGCACCCAGCGGGACACCGGGGAGCTGTTTTTT. It codes for CASTQRDTGELFF.

The count of this clonotype is one. This may arise from a read error, as a much more abundant clone is one base away. The V call is TRBV29-1, the J call TRBJ1-1; D remains ambiguous. The V gene lost 8 bases and the J gene lost 4 bases, with 14 bases spanning the gap. The length of the CDR3 is 12 residues. In germline, CDR1 is SQVTM, CDR2 ANQGSEA. The CDR3 spells CSSGPGSTEAFF. CDR3 DNA sequence: TGCAGCTCAGGACCGGGGAGCACTGAAGCTTTCTTT.